This TCR beta chain emerged from a study of cytotoxic CD8 clonotypes in ibrutinib-treated CLL. Study-wide background: Responses: some 25 partial, 2 complete; after median around 64 months, about 15 stayed remitted, some 12 progressed. The taking of response samples occurred after a median about 12 months of treatment, with a range of 6 to 36. The study recorded mean values of approximately 260,000 productive templates and approximately 100,000 productive rearrangements per sample.

TCRdb's copy holds only in-frame clones and misses some; the assay was immunoSEQ multiplex PCR. The data show around 160,000 clones, approximately 80% seen once. CDR3 length: 15 amino acids. Trimming took 2 bases from V and 1 from J, leaving 12 bases between them. The germline V gene encodes CDR1 SGHRS and CDR2 YFSETQ. V gene TRBV5-1 combines with J gene TRBJ1-1; tentatively, D is TRBD1 (5 bases). This clonotype was sampled from a human donor with chronic lymphocytic leukemia. The material sequenced was PBMCs, taken after 12 months of ibrutinib treatment. The CDR3 DNA sequence: TGCGCCAGCAGCTTTGTCCCCGGGACGAACACTGAAGCTTTCTTT. This sequence encodes CASSFVPGTNTEAFF.